These T cell receptor beta chains were read from a single sample in a study of cytomegalovirus exposure and HLA in healthy donors. The assay was immunoSEQ multiplex PCR, and TCRdb's table has in-frame clones only and misses some. In the table there are about 140,000 clones, roughly 74% of which are singletons. Input material: PBMCs. The source of these receptors is a man between 18 and 35 years old in good health and CMV-seropositive. Each CDR3 is given with its conserved first and last residue.

>TRBV28
CASSFWEINQPQHF
>TRBV5-6
CASSPTGSQETQYF
>TRBV2
CASRGTSGNTGELFF
>TRBV5-1
CASSLGAGGDYGYTF
>TRBV5-6
CASSSGFSGNTIYF
>TRBV14
CASSQVRDEQFF
>TRBV28
CASSFGDRDYQPQHF
>TRBV10-3
CAISEAGGSTGELFF
>TRBV15
CATSRGRGQGFLPQHF
>TRBV29-1
CSVVLGGTGGNQPQHF
>TRBV29-1
CSVEGQGLTDTQYF
>TRBV9
CASSVDPAGVGEQYF
>TRBV5-4
CASATGNYGYTF
>TRBV2
CASSQAGVSYNEQFF
>TRBV13
CASREAGGISTDTQYF
>TRBV5-1
CASSLFSGKSYEQYF
>TRBV28
CASRVQGARNSEAFF
>TRBV27
CASSTKVAGAFQETQYF
>TRBV29-1
CSVVPGLTQFF
>TRBV7-3
CASSSQRESEQFF
>TRBV5-4
CASSLPGQGYTEAFF
>TRBV28
CASRPWGTNNEQFF
>TRBV25-1
CASRPRDSIYGYTF
>TRBV4-1
CASSESTSGRETQYF
>TRBV7-6
CASRRDYPDTQYF
>TRBV2
CARTGEWNTGELFF
>TRBV7-2
CASTPDGVPAGELFF
>TRBV6-5
CASSYSIGGTYEQYF
>TRBV7-3
CASSWGGTNEQFF
>TRBV28
CASSLIGQGGEKLFF
>TRBV19
CASSMGQGDGYTF
>TRBV19
CASRAAENTEAFF
>TRBV6-1
CASSGQTDNSPLHF
>TRBV18
CASWDSVGSNEQFF
>TRBV5-1
CASSLRDRELGSSYEQYF
>TRBV7-2
CASSLDPRGTEAFF
>TRBV30
CAWSVRGRGLAQETQYF
>TRBV28
CASSRTGAGDEKLFF
>TRBV9
CASSPDSTGAGELFF
>TRBV10-1
CASRRTMNTEAFF
>TRBV4-2
CASSQEKRSVGNEQFF
>TRBV28
CASSLWSPGEADTQYF
>TRBV28
CASYRGSYNSPLHF
>TRBV7-2
CASSPGSASTDTQYF
>TRBV27
CASSLSHRTSSYEQYF
>TRBV28
CASSLGGRGHYGYTF
>TRBV5-1
CASSEQTGGAETQYF
>TRBV28
CASSQTGTGVGYEQYF
>TRBV6-1
CASSEGAGPNYGYTF
>TRBV6-1
CASSERAGGINEQFF
>TRBV11-2
CASSLKTGGPYEQYF
>TRBV13
CASSPVSPGLGGRETQYF
>TRBV11-2
CASSLQDSRNQPQHF
>TRBV2
CASNPTSGTYEQYF
>TRBV2
CASSDRVSGEKLFF
>TRBV29-1
CSVSQGVSTEAFF
>TRBV28
CASSFLLGGANVLTF